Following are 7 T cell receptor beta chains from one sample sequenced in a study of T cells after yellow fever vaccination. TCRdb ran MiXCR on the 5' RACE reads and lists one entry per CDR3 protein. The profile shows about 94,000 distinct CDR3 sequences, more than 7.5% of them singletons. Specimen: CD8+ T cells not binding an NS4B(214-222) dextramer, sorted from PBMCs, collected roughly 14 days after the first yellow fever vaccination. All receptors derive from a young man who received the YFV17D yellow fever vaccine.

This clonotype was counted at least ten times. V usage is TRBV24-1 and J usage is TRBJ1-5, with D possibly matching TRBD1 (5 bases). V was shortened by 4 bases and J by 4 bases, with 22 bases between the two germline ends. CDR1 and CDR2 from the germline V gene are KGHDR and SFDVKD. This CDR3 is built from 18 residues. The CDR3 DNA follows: TGTGCCACCAGTGACCGGAGACAGAGCTCATTAAGAAATCAGCCCCAGCATTTT. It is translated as CATSDRRQSSLRNQPQHF.

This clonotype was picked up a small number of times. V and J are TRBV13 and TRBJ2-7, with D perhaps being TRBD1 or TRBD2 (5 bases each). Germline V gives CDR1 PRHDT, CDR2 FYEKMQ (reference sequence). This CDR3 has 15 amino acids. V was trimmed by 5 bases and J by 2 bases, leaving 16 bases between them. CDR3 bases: TGTGCCAGCAGCCCATCCGGGACCGCAGCCTACGAGCAGTACTTC. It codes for CASSPSGTAAYEQYF.

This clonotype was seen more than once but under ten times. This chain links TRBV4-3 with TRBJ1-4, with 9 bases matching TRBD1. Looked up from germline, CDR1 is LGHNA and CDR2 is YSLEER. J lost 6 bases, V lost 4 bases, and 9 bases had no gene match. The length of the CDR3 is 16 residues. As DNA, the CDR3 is TGCGCCAGCAGCCGCCTCACAGGGGGCATGGATGAAAAACTGTTTTTT. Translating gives CASSRLTGGMDEKLFF.

CDR3 residues: CASSPYRGMDEQYF. In nucleotides, the CDR3 is TGCGCCAGCAGCCCTTACAGGGGGATGGACGAGCAGTACTTC. This chain links TRBV5-1 with TRBJ2-7; 8 positions agree with TRBD1. With 4 bases clipped from V and 5 bases from J, the junction kept 8 bases outside the gene matches. Germline assignment: CDR1 SGHRS and CDR2 YFSETQ. The CDR3 is 14 amino acids.

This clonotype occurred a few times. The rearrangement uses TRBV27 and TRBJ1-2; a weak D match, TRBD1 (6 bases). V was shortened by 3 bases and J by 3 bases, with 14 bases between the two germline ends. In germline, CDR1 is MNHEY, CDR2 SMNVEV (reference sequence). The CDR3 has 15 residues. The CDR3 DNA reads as TGTGCCAGCAGTTTTTTAAACAGGGCAGACTATGGCTACACCTTC. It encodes CASSFLNRADYGYTF.

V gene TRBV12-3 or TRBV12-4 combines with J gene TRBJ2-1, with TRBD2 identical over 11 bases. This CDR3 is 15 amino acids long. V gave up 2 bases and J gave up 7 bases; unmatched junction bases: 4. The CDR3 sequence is CASSLLAGGGNEQFF. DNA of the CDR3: TGTGCCAGCAGTTTATTAGCGGGGGGGGGGAATGAGCAGTTCTTC.

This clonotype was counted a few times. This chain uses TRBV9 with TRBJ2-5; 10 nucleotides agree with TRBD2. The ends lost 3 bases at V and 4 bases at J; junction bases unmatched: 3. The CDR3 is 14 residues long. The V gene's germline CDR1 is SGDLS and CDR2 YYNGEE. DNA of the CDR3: TGTGCCAGCAGCGAATGGACTAGCGGAGAGACCCAGTACTTC. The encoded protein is CASSEWTSGETQYF.